Listed below are T cell receptor beta chains from one sample, sequenced in a study of patients and donors after allogeneic stem cell transplantation. TCRdb independently ran MiXCR on the RT-PCR reads; one entry per CDR3 protein. The table includes some 92,000 distinct CDR3 sequences, 40% to 60% detected once. The sample taken for sequencing was blood, either unsorted or a sorted T cell fraction (not recorded which). The receptors derive from a human donor who was either an allogeneic HSCT recipient or a stem cell or donor lymphocyte infusion donor (not recorded which). It is not recorded whose cells these are; they may come from a transplant donor. The CDR3 runs from the conserved cysteine through the conserved F or W. The D gene is left open where the match is weak. Only part of the rows carry a size: once, few, many, or a class if the clone is expanded.

DNA,CDR3,D,V,size,J
TGCAGTGCTAGAGCGGACAGTATCTCCTACAATGAGCAGTTCTTC,CSARADSISYNEQFF,NA,TRBV20-1,NA,TRBJ2-1
TGTGCCAGCAGTTCGAATGAGCAGTTCTTC,CASSSNEQFF,NA,TRBV28,NA,TRBJ2-1
TGTGCCAGCAGCTTGGGAGGGACAGGGAGCTATGGCTACACCTTC,CASSLGGTGSYGYTF,TRBD1,TRBV7-2,NA,TRBJ1-2
TGTGCCAGCAGTTCCCCAAGGACGGGGAGCTATGGCTACACCTTC,CASSSPRTGSYGYTF,NA,TRBV12-3/TRBV12-4,NA,TRBJ1-2
TGCAGTACCAGACCTTCGGGGGACATTCCCTACGAGCAGTACTTC,CSTRPSGDIPYEQYF,NA,TRBV20-1,NA,TRBJ2-7
TGTGCCAGCAGTGCCCCCAGTTTTCCTACTAACTATGGCTACACCTTC,CASSAPSFPTNYGYTF,NA,TRBV2,many,TRBJ1-2
TGTGCCAGCAGTGCCGAGATCGGACAGAACACTGAAGCTTTCTTT,CASSAEIGQNTEAFF,NA,TRBV27,few,TRBJ1-1
TGCGCCAGCAGCCAGTCGCATAGAATGGAAAGTCCAGCTTTCTTT,CASSQSHRMESPAFF,NA,TRBV4-3,NA,TRBJ1-1
TGTGCCAGCAGCTTAGTCTCCATCCCCCGGACTGAAGCTTTCTTT,CASSLVSIPRTEAFF,NA,TRBV7-8,NA,TRBJ1-1
TGTGCCAGCAGCAAAAGACAGGGTGGCTCCTACGAGCAGTACTTC,CASSKRQGGSYEQYF,TRBD1,TRBV3-1,few,TRBJ2-7
TGTGCCAGCAGCTTAATGGGCTCTAATCAGCCCCAGCATTTT,CASSLMGSNQPQHF,NA,TRBV7-9,NA,TRBJ1-5
TGCGCCAGCACTAAAGACAGGGGGCACTACGAGCAGTACTTC,CASTKDRGHYEQYF,TRBD1,TRBV5-1,NA,TRBJ2-7
TGTGCCAGCAGTTTGCGGACAGGGGCCCGTCTATCTTTCTTT,CASSLRTGARLSFF,TRBD1,TRBV28,few,TRBJ1-1
TGTGCCAGCAGCTTAGCGCAAGGTAGAGACACCGGGGAGCTGTTTTTT,CASSLAQGRDTGELFF,NA,TRBV7-6,NA,TRBJ2-2
TGCAGTGCTAGAGATCTGATTAGCGGGGGCCCAGATACGCAGTATTTT,CSARDLISGGPDTQYF,TRBD2,TRBV20-1,NA,TRBJ2-3
TGTGCCAGCAGCAATCGCTTTTGGGGGGATGAAAAACTGTTTTTT,CASSNRFWGDEKLFF,NA,TRBV21-1,NA,TRBJ1-4
TGCGCCAGCAGCTTGCAGGGGGGAGTCCATGAGCAGTTCTTC,CASSLQGGVHEQFF,NA,TRBV5-1,NA,TRBJ2-1
TGTGCCAGCAGCAAAAGAATGGGGGACCCTGAGGATAATTCACCCCTCCACTTT,CASSKRMGDPEDNSPLHF,NA,TRBV21-1,few,TRBJ1-6
TGTGCCACCAGCAGAGGCGGGAGGGCCCTCACCGGGGAGCTGTTTTTT,CATSRGGRALTGELFF,TRBD2,TRBV15,NA,TRBJ2-2
TGTGCCAGCAGTCTTCCAAGTGGAGTGTCAAAACTGTTTTTT,CASSLPSGVSKLFF,NA,TRBV7-9,NA,TRBJ1-4
TGCAGCGTCGCAGGACAGATAAACTATGGCTACACCTTC,CSVAGQINYGYTF,NA,TRBV29-1,few,TRBJ1-2
TGTGCCAGCAGCCCGAGGGGTACTGGGAACACTGAAGCTTTCTTT,CASSPRGTGNTEAFF,NA,TRBV6-5,NA,TRBJ1-1
TGCAGCCGTCCAGGGACTGGGACTATCAACACTGAAGCTTTCTTT,CSRPGTGTINTEAFF,NA,TRBV20-1,NA,TRBJ1-1
TGCGCCAGCAGCTTTGTGTCAGCCGATAACTATGGCTACACCTTC,CASSFVSADNYGYTF,NA,TRBV5-1,few,TRBJ1-2